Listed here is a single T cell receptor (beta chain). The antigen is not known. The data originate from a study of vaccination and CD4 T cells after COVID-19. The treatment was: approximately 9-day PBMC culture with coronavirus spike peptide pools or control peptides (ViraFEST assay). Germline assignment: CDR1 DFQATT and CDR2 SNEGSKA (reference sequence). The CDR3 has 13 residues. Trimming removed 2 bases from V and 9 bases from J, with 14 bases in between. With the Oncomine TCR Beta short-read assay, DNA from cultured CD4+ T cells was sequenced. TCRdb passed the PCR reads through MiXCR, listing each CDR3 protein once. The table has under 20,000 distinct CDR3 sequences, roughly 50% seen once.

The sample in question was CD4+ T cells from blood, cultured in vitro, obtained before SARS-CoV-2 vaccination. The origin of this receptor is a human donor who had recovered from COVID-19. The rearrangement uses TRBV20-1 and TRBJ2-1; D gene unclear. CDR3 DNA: TGCAGTGCTAGACCCGACCCTAGTGGTGAGCAGTTCTTC. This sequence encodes CSARPDPSGEQFF.